This TCR beta chain comes out of a study of blood T cell repertoires in COVID-19. Study information: Samples came from the United States, Italy and Spain, spanning acute and convalescent COVID-19. Sample material is recorded as cDNA or gDNA derived from T cells, B-cell-depleted T cells, or PBMCs.

CDR1 and CDR2 from the germline V gene are DFQATT and SNEGSKA (reference sequence). Unmatched junction bases numbered 8, after V lost 3 bases and J lost 8 bases. CDR3 size: 13 residues. This clone was detected once. Per the original data handling: Estimation of nucleated cell counts was performed using reference gene primer amplification. Here immunoSEQ multiplex PCR was the method, and the copy in TCRdb shows in-frame clones only, minus some. V, J and clone size are those of that table, while D and trimming were read from the DNA. This sample has 100,000 to 150,000 clones, with over 75% found just once.

This receptor was obtained from a woman aged 80 or over with acute or convalescent COVID-19. Sequenced sample: peripheral blood. The chain links TRBV20-1 to TRBJ1-1; 8 nucleotides align to TRBD1. In DNA, the CDR3 is TGCAGTGCTAGTTTACAGGGGGTTGGCGAAGCTTTCTTT. Translated: CSASLQGVGEAFF.